The 6 T cell receptor beta chains below were found in one sample sequenced in a study of blood T cells in healthy people across ages. Through a sample-barcoded 5' primer and a J-beta primer mix, a second PCR was run for roughly 7 to 12 cycles. TCRdb itself ran the 5' RACE reads through MiXCR, one entry per CDR3 protein. The data contain approximately 600,000 distinct CDR3 sequences, about 54% of them singletons. The sequencing sample was made of blood. The receptors were gathered from a man in his 60s in good health.

The rearrangement joins TRBV29-1 to TRBJ2-1; 13 bases align to TRBD2. CDR1 is SQVTM, CDR2 ANQGSEA, per germline. The CDR3 extends over 15 amino acids. Losses at the gene ends were 5 bases for V and 2 bases for J; bases not matched to a gene: 3. This chain's CDR3 is CSVTSGGAAYNEQFF. The CDR3 DNA follows: TGCAGCGTTACTAGCGGGGGGGCCGCCTACAATGAGCAGTTCTTC.

The rearrangement joins TRBV6-5 to TRBJ2-4; D perhaps matches TRBD2 (6 bases). Between the trimmed V and J ends, which lost 5 bases and 8 bases, there was a span of 16 bases. The V gene's germline CDR1 is MNHEY and CDR2 SVGAGI. The CDR3 extends over 14 amino acids. CDR3 protein: CASSRASEGHIQYF. The CDR3 nucleotides read TGTGCCAGCAGTCGAGCTAGCGAAGGACACATTCAGTACTTC.

The V and J genes are TRBV20-1 and TRBJ1-4; D not resolved. Between the trimmed V and J ends, which lost 0 bases and 3 bases, there was a span of 11 bases. This CDR3 spans 15 amino acids. Germline V CDR1 and CDR2: DFQATT, SNEGSKA (reference sequence). CDR3 sequence (DNA): TGCAGTGCTAGAGATCAGAGGGCTTCTAATGAAAAACTGTTTTTT. Residues: CSARDQRASNEKLFF.

The chain's CDR3 is CSARNQWGSTDTQYF. CDR3 DNA sequence: TGCAGTGCTAGAAACCAGTGGGGGAGCACAGATACGCAGTATTTT. V and J are TRBV20-1 and TRBJ2-3; D is perhaps TRBD1 or TRBD2 (5 bases each). Between the trimmed V and J ends, which lost 2 bases and 0 bases, there was a span of 12 bases. CDR1 is DFQATT and CDR2 is SNEGSKA in the germline V gene (reference sequence). CDR3 length equals 15 residues.

The chain links TRBV5-1 to TRBJ1-5; D might be TRBD1 (6 bases). This CDR3 has 14 amino acids. Trimming shortened V by 0 bases and J by 6 bases, and 10 bases separated the two germline ends. Germline loops: CDR1 SGHRS, CDR2 YFSETQ. In DNA, the CDR3 is TGCGCCAGCAGCTTGGGGGACATGGGTCAGCCCCAGCATTTT. Its protein is CASSLGDMGQPQHF.

The chain employs TRBV3-1 and TRBJ1-2; unclear D gene. V lost 1 base, J lost 0 bases, and 9 bases lay in between. CDR1 and CDR2 from the germline V gene are LGHDT and YNNKEL (reference sequence). There are 15 residues in the CDR3. The CDR3: CASSQVNEPNYGYTF. The DNA of the CDR3 is TGTGCCAGCAGCCAAGTGAACGAGCCTAACTATGGCTACACCTTC.